Below, 5 T cell receptor beta chains from the same sample are listed, as sequenced in a study of pediatric ulcerative colitis. Clones were sequenced by immunoSEQ multiplex PCR, and TCRdb holds only the in-frame ones, with some missing. The sample records tens of thousands of clones, 70% to 80% being singletons. Sequencing used blood. The receptors derive from a boy younger than 18 with moderate ulcerative colitis.

The chain couples TRBV19 to TRBJ1-5; the D is unclear. The germline V gene has CDR1 LNHDA and CDR2 SQIVND (reference sequence). CDR3 size: 13 residues. Trimming shortened V by 0 bases and J by 4 bases, and 4 bases separated the two germline ends. The CDR3 reads CASSIEGNQPQHF. The DNA of the CDR3 is TGTGCCAGTAGTATAGAGGGGAATCAGCCCCAGCATTTT.

This sequence joins TRBV11-3 and TRBJ1-1; 9 bases are shared with TRBD1. CDR1 is SGHNT, CDR2 YENEEA, per germline. V shed 5 bases, J shed 5 bases, and the junction held 9 bases outside the gene matches. This CDR3 contains 15 residues. The CDR3 sequence: CASSPSRTGETEAFF. CDR3 DNA: TGTGCCAGCAGCCCGTCTCGGACAGGGGAGACTGAAGCTTTCTTT.

This clone appeared a single time. V usage is TRBV6-1 and J usage is TRBJ1-5; D remains ambiguous. The CDR3 runs to 16 residues. V lost 6 bases, J lost 7 bases, and 22 bases lay in between. Germline V gives CDR1 MNHNS, CDR2 SASEGT. The DNA for the CDR3 is TGTGCCAGCAGGGAACTCAGAGGTCCCAGGACCCAGCCCCAGCATTTT. Amino acids: CASRELRGPRTQPQHF.

Within the sample, this clone is medium-sized. The chain uses TRBV5-4 and TRBJ1-1; 8 bases match TRBD1. Trimming took 0 bases from V and 4 from J; bases not matched to a gene: 8. The length of the CDR3 is 16 residues. Germline V lookup: CDR1 SGHNT, CDR2 YYREEE (reference sequence). The CDR3: CASSLGSGGGFTEAFF. CDR3 sequence (DNA): TGTGCCAGCAGCTTGGGGTCAGGGGGCGGATTCACTGAAGCTTTCTTT.

This clone has a handful of counts. At one boundary the junction diverges from the germline segment, which might be a read error. The chain is built from TRBV5-3 and TRBJ1-2; tentatively, D is TRBD1 (5 bases). TRBV5-3 qualifies as an ORF whose function is uncertain. The CDR3 is 14 amino acids. This chain's CDR3 is CASSFGTDPYGYTF. The CDR3 nucleotides read TGTGCCAGCAGCTTTGGGACTGATCCCTATGGCTACACCTTC.